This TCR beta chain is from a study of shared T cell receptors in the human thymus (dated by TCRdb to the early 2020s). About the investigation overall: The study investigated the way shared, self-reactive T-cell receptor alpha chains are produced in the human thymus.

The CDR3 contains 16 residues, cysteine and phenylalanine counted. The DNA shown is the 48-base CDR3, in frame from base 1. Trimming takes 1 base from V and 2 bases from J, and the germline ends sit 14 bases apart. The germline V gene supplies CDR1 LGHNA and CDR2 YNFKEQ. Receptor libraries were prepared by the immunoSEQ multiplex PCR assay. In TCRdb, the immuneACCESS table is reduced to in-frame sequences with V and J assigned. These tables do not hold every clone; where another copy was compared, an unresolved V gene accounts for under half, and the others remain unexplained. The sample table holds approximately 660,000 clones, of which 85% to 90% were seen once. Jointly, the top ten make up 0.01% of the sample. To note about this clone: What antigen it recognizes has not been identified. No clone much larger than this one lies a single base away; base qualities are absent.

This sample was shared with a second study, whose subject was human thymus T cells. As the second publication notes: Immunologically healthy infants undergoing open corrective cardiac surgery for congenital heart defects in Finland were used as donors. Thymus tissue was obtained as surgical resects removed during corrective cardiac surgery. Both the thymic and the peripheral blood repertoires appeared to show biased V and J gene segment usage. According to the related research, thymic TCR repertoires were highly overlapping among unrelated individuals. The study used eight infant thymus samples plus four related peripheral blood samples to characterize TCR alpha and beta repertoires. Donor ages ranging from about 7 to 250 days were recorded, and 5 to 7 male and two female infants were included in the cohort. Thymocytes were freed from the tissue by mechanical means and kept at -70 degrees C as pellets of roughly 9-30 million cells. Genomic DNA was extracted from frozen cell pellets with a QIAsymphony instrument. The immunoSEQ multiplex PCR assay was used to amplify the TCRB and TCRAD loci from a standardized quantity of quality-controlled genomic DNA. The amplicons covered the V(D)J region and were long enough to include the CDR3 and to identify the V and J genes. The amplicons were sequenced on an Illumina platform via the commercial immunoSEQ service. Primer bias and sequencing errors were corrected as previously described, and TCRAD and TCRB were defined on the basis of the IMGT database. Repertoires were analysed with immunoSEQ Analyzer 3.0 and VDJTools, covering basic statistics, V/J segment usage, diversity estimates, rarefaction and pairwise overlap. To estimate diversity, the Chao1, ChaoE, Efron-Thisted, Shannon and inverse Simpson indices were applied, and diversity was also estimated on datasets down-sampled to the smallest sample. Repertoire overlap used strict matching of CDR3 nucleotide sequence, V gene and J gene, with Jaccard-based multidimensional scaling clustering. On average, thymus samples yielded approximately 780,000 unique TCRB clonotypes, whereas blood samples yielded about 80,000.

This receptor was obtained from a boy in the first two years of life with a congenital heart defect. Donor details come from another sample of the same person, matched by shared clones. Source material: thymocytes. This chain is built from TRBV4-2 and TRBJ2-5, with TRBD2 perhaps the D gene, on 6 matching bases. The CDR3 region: CASSQASRLVQETQYF. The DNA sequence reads TGTGCCAGCAGCCAAGCAAGCAGACTAGTTCAAGAGACCCAGTACTTC.